Sequencing of this T cell receptor (beta chain) was carried out in a study of response to subunit inactivated influenza vaccine. This clonotype was counted between two and nine times. Its antigen is not known. This CDR3 spans 17 amino acids. V trimming: 6 bases; J trimming: 2 bases; junction bases outside the gene matches: 12. TCRdb passed the RT-PCR reads through MiXCR, listing each CDR3 protein once. In the table there are around 520,000 distinct CDR3 sequences, around 25% of which are singletons. Regarding the study as a whole: With each seasonal influenza vaccination, the authors suggested, few new T cells are recruited.

The TCR was taken from a man aged 45-60 years who received an inactivated influenza vaccine. Here the sequenced sample was CD4+ T cells sorted from PBMCs, taken 4 to 6 days after vaccination. V is TRBV12-3 or TRBV12-4 and J is TRBJ2-1; 8 nucleotides line up with TRBD1. The CDR3 DNA is TGTGCCAGCAGGCCCCGGACCGGGACAGGACCCTACAATGAGCAGTTCTTC. Its translation: CASRPRTGTGPYNEQFF.